These T cell receptor beta chains were read from a single sample in a study of spatial heterogeneity in lung cancer. MiXCR was run by TCRdb on the 5' RACE reads, yielding one entry per CDR3 protein. The sample contains just under 95,000 distinct CDR3 sequences, about 12% of which appear only once. The sequences come from PBMCs, collected at surgery. The receptors stem from a male donor with early-stage non-small cell lung cancer. Both conserved end residues are part of each CDR3. A D gene is named only where the DNA matches it firmly. The listing skips clone size in some rows; elsewhere it reads once, few, many or a size class.

>TRBV5-5|TRBD1|TRBJ2-5|few
CASSFWGQGEETQYF
TGTGCCAGCAGCTTCTGGGGACAGGGTGAAGAGACCCAGTACTTC
>TRBV5-1|NA|TRBJ1-1|few
CASRLGGVSTEAFF
TGCGCCAGCAGGCTTGGGGGCGTCAGCACTGAAGCTTTCTTT
>TRBV9|NA|TRBJ1-4|few
CASSVRTGKGGEKLFF
TGTGCCAGCAGCGTCCGAACAGGGAAGGGAGGTGAAAAACTGTTTTTT
>TRBV6-1|TRBD2|TRBJ2-7|many
CASSVGTNYEQYF
TGTGCCAGCAGTGTAGGGACTAACTACGAGCAGTACTTC
>TRBV6-6|TRBD2|TRBJ2-2|NA
CASSYSGGAGELFF
TGTGCCAGCAGTTACAGCGGGGGGGCCGGGGAGCTGTTTTTT
>TRBV5-1|NA|TRBJ2-1|NA
CASSLRGARDEQFF
TGCGCCAGCAGCTTGCGGGGGGCCAGGGATGAGCAGTTCTTC
>TRBV4-2|NA|TRBJ2-5|NA
CASSLSGGDLQETQYF
TGTGCCAGCAGCCTTTCGGGGGGCGATCTCCAAGAGACCCAGTACTTC
>TRBV3-1|TRBD1|TRBJ2-1|many
CASSQGNRGSWNEQFF
TGTGCCAGCAGCCAGGGAAACAGGGGGTCGTGGAATGAGCAGTTCTTC
>TRBV28|NA|TRBJ1-5|many
CASSPTGFGQPQHF
TGTGCCAGCAGCCCAACAGGGTTTGGTCAGCCCCAGCATTTT
>TRBV5-6|NA|TRBJ1-6|NA
CASSLSSTGAPLHF
TGTGCCAGCAGCTTGTCCTCAACCGGGGCACCCCTCCACTTT
>TRBV11-2|NA|TRBJ2-3|NA
CASSLVGGPTDTQYF
TGTGCCAGCAGCTTGGTGGGGGGACCCACAGATACGCAGTATTTT
>TRBV6-2/TRBV6-3|NA|TRBJ1-2|NA
CASSDSFYGYTF
TGTGCCAGCAGTGACAGCTTCTATGGCTACACCTTC
>TRBV6-2/TRBV6-3|TRBD1|TRBJ2-7|NA
CASSLFTGGREQYF
TGTGCCAGCAGCCTCTTCACAGGGGGCAGGGAGCAGTACTTC
>TRBV7-9|TRBD2|TRBJ2-3|NA
CASSQAGSDTQYF
TGTGCCAGCAGCCAAGCGGGGTCAGATACGCAGTATTTT
>TRBV5-1|TRBD1|TRBJ1-1|many
CASSLGQGQGTEAFF
TGCGCCAGCAGCCTGGGACAGGGGCAAGGTACTGAAGCTTTCTTT
>TRBV3-1|TRBD1|TRBJ2-5|many
CASTKATDRPEETQYF
TGTGCCAGCACCAAAGCAACGGACAGGCCTGAAGAGACCCAGTACTTC
>TRBV6-2/TRBV6-3|NA|TRBJ2-5|few
CASSYSGYQETQYF
TGTGCCAGCAGTTACTCTGGCTACCAAGAGACCCAGTACTTC
>TRBV12-3/TRBV12-4|NA|TRBJ1-1|NA
CASSLSVNTEAFF
TGTGCCAGCAGTTTATCAGTAAACACTGAAGCTTTCTTT
>TRBV4-3|NA|TRBJ2-7|few
CASSPALAEAYEQYF
TGCGCCAGCAGCCCAGCTTTAGCGGAAGCTTACGAGCAGTACTTC
>TRBV19|NA|TRBJ2-2|few
CASSMANTGELFF
TGTGCCAGTAGTATGGCAAACACCGGGGAGCTGTTTTTT
>TRBV6-5|TRBD1|TRBJ2-7|NA
CAGSKGQGIDEQYF
TGTGCCGGCAGTAAGGGACAGGGTATCGACGAGCAGTACTTC
>TRBV20-1|TRBD1|TRBJ1-6|NA
CSGTTGSPNNSPLHF
TGCAGTGGGACGACAGGGAGTCCGAACAATTCACCCCTCCACTTT
>TRBV10-1|TRBD2|TRBJ2-3|NA
CASSESSGEPKKRDTQYF
TGCGCCAGCAGTGAGTCGAGCGGGGAGCCGAAAAAAAGAGATACGCAGTATTTT
>TRBV28|NA|TRBJ2-7|NA
CASSFLGSSYEQYF
TGTGCCAGCAGTTTCTTGGGAAGCTCCTACGAGCAGTACTTC
>TRBV10-1|TRBD1|TRBJ2-2|few
CASSGTGGTGELFF
TGCGCCAGCAGTGGGACAGGGGGCACCGGGGAGCTGTTTTTT
>TRBV5-1|NA|TRBJ1-1|few
CASGTAMNTEAFF
TGCGCCAGTGGGACGGCCATGAACACTGAAGCTTTCTTT
>TRBV20-1|TRBD2|TRBJ2-1|NA
CSARDRREGRNEQFF
TGCAGTGCTAGAGATAGACGGGAGGGTAGGAATGAGCAGTTCTTC
>TRBV30|NA|TRBJ2-7|many
CAWSFDHYEQYF
TGTGCCTGGAGTTTCGACCACTACGAGCAGTACTTC
>TRBV7-9|NA|TRBJ2-2|few
CASSSPGRTPNGGELFF
TGTGCCAGCAGCTCCCCGGGCCGGACGCCGAATGGGGGGGAGCTGTTTTTT
>TRBV14|TRBD1|TRBJ1-2|NA
CASRGQHLGGYTF
TGTGCCAGCAGGGGACAGCACTTGGGTGGCTACACCTTC
>TRBV9|NA|TRBJ2-2|NA
CASSVGGNTGELFF
TGTGCCAGCAGCGTAGGAGGTAACACCGGGGAGCTGTTTTTT
>TRBV29-1|NA|TRBJ1-1|few
CSVEPILNTEAFF
TGCAGCGTTGAACCGATCTTGAACACTGAAGCTTTCTTT
>TRBV14|NA|TRBJ1-1|NA
CASSHPGMNIEAFF
TGTGCCAGCAGCCATCCGGGGATGAACATTGAAGCTTTCTTT
>TRBV6-2/TRBV6-3|NA|TRBJ2-3|many
CASSRLETDTQYF
TGTGCCAGCAGTCGTCTAGAGACAGATACGCAGTATTTT
>TRBV6-5|TRBD1|TRBJ2-5|few
CASRRPGGETQYF
TGTGCCAGCAGGAGACCAGGGGGAGAGACCCAGTACTTC
>TRBV28|TRBD2|TRBJ2-4|many
CASRTSASKNIQYF
TGTGCCAGCAGGACTAGCGCTTCCAAAAACATTCAGTACTTC
>TRBV28|NA|TRBJ1-2|few
CASSSGSNYGYTF
TGTGCCAGCAGTTCCGGGAGTAACTATGGCTACACCTTC
>TRBV4-3|NA|TRBJ2-5|few
CASSQDPAGWGETQYF
TGCGCCAGCAGCCAAGATCCGGCGGGATGGGGAGAGACCCAGTACTTC
>TRBV7-2|NA|TRBJ1-6|NA
CASSLGPGRNSPLHF
TGTGCCAGCAGCTTAGGCCCAGGGCGAAATTCACCCCTCCACTTT
>TRBV29-1|NA|TRBJ2-1|many
CSVEFWGSDEQFF
TGCAGCGTTGAATTCTGGGGGTCGGATGAGCAGTTCTTC
>TRBV5-1|NA|TRBJ2-1|few
CASSLGPGFGEQFF
TGCGCCAGCAGCTTGGGTCCAGGGTTCGGTGAGCAGTTCTTC
>TRBV12-3/TRBV12-4|NA|TRBJ1-1|NA
CASSPTKNTEAFF
TGTGCCAGCAGTCCCACCAAGAACACTGAAGCTTTCTTT
>TRBV14|NA|TRBJ2-3|few
CASSQELTDTQYF
TGTGCCAGCAGCCAGGAACTCACAGATACGCAGTATTTT
>TRBV29-1|NA|TRBJ2-3|many
CSVEEGQGPRTQYF
TGCAGCGTTGAAGAGGGGCAGGGTCCACGTACGCAGTATTTT
>TRBV6-2/TRBV6-3|NA|TRBJ2-2|few
CATFADRELFF
TGTGCCACCTTCGCCGACAGGGAGCTGTTTTTT
>TRBV27|TRBD2|TRBJ2-5|NA
CASSLRGLAASQETQYF
TGTGCCAGCAGTCTCCGAGGACTAGCGGCTTCACAAGAGACCCAGTACTTC
>TRBV9|NA|TRBJ2-7|NA
CASSVDMGHTYEQYF
TGTGCCAGCAGCGTAGACATGGGCCATACCTACGAGCAGTACTTC
>TRBV12-3/TRBV12-4|TRBD1|TRBJ2-1|NA
CASRGDRGSYNEQFF
TGTGCCAGCAGGGGGGACAGGGGTTCTTACAATGAGCAGTTCTTC
>TRBV10-3|NA|TRBJ2-1|NA
CAISESGGLYNEQFF
TGTGCCATCAGTGAGTCAGGAGGATTATACAATGAGCAGTTCTTC
>TRBV28|NA|TRBJ2-1|NA
CASSTRRASYNEQFF
TGTGCCAGCAGTACCAGACGGGCATCCTACAATGAGCAGTTCTTC
>TRBV6-2/TRBV6-3|TRBD1|TRBJ2-1|NA
CASSSDRVTPSSYNEQFF
TGTGCCAGCAGTTCGGACAGGGTGACCCCAAGCTCCTACAATGAGCAGTTCTTC
>TRBV3-1|NA|TRBJ2-7|NA
CASSNPVGEQYF
TGTGCCAGCAGCAACCCCGTTGGCGAGCAGTACTTC